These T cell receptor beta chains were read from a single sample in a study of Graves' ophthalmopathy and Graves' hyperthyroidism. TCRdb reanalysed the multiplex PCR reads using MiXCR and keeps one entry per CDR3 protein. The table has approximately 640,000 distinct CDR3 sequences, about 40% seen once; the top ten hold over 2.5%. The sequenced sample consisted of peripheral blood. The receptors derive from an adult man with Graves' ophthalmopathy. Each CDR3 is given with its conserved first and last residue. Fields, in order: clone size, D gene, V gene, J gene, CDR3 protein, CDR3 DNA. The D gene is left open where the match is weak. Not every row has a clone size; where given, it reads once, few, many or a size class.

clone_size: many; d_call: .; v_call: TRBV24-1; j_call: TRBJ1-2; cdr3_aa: CATSDLQGTNGYTF; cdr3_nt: TGTGCCACCAGTGATTTACAGGGTACAAATGGCTACACCTTC
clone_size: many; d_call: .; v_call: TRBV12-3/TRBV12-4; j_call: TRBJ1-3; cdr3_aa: CASSGGQGNTIYF; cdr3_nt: TGTGCCAGCAGTGGGGGGCAAGGAAACACCATATATTTT
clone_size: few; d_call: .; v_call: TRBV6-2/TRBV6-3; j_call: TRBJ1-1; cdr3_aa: CASSSRGGTEAFF; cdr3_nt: TGTGCCAGCAGTTCTAGGGGTGGTACTGAAGCTTTCTTT
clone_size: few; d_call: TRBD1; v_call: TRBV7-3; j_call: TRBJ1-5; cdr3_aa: CASADRGHGQPQHF; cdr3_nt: TGTGCCAGCGCGGACAGGGGGCATGGGCAGCCCCAGCATTTT
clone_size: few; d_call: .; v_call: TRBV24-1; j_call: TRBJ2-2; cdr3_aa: CATTPGADTGELFF; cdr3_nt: TGTGCCACCACCCCCGGGGCCGACACCGGGGAGCTGTTTTTT
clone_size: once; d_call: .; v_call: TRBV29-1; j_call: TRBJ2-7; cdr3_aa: CSVEPGANYGYEQYF; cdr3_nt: TGCAGCGTTGAACCGGGGGCGAACTATGGCTACGAGCAGTACTTC
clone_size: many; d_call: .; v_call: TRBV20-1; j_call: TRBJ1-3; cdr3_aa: CSAREEQGGNTIYF; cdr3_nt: TGCAGTGCTAGAGAGGAGCAGGGGGGAAACACCATATATTTT
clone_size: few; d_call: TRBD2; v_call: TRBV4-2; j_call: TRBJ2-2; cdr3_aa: CASSHGTSETGELFF; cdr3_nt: TGTGCCAGCAGCCACGGGACTAGTGAGACCGGGGAGCTGTTTTTT
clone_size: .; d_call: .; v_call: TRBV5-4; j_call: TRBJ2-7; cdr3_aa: CASSLASGLDYEQYF; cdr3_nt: TGTGCCAGCAGCTTGGCCTCCGGCCTAGACTACGAGCAGTACTTC
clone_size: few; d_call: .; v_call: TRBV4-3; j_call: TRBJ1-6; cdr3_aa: CASSQAIGVGNSPLHF; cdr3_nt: TGCGCCAGCAGCCAAGCGATCGGGGTGGGTAATTCACCCCTCCACTTT
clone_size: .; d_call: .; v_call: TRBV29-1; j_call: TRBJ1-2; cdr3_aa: CSVDSGESGGYTF; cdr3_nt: TGCAGCGTTGACTCTGGGGAATCGGGAGGCTACACCTTC
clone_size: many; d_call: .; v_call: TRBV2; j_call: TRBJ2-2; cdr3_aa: CASSDTDPLGPLFF; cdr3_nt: TGTGCCAGCAGTGACACCGACCCACTGGGTCCGCTGTTTTTT
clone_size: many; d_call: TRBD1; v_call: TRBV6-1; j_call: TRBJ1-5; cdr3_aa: CASSEQGGQPQHF; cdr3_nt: TGTGCCAGCAGTGAGCAGGGGGGTCAGCCCCAGCATTTT
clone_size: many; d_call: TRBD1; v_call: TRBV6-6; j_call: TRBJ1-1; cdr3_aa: CASSYGTGGTEAFF; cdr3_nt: TGTGCCAGCAGTTACGGGACAGGGGGCACTGAAGCTTTCTTT
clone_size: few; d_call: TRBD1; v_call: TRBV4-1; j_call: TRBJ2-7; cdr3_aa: CASSPRSQGVYEQYF; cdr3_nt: TGCGCCAGCAGCCCGAGGTCCCAGGGGGTCTACGAGCAGTACTTC
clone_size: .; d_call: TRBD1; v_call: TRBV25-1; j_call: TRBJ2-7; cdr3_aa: CASSTGTGDHEQYF; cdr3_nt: TGTGCCAGCAGTACCGGGACAGGGGACCACGAGCAGTACTTC
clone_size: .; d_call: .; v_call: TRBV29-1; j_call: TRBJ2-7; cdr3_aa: CSGVSYEQYF; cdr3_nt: TGCAGCGGCGTCTCCTACGAGCAGTACTTC
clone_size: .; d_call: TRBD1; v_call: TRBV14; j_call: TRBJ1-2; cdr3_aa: CASSQGDRANIRGYTF; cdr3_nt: TGTGCCAGCAGCCAGGGGGACAGGGCTAATATCAGGGGCTACACCTTC
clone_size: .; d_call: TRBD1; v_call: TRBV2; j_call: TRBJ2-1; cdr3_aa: CASQDRGGSNEQFF; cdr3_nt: TGTGCCAGCCAGGACAGGGGAGGTTCCAATGAGCAGTTCTTC
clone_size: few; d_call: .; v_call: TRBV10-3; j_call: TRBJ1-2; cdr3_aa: CAISPTGFAYGYTF; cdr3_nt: TGTGCCATCAGTCCAACAGGGTTCGCCTATGGCTACACCTTC
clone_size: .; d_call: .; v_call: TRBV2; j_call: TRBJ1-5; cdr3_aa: CASSQTDTSNQPQHF; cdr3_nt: TGTGCCAGCTCACAAACGGACACTAGCAATCAGCCCCAGCATTTT
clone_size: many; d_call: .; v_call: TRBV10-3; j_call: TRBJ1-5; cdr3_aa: CAISPDGYYQPQHF; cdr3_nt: TGTGCCATCAGCCCGGACGGCTATTATCAGCCCCAGCATTTT
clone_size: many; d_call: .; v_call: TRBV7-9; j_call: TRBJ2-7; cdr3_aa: CASSPPHSYEQYF; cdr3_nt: TGTGCCAGCAGCCCCCCCCACAGCTACGAGCAGTACTTC
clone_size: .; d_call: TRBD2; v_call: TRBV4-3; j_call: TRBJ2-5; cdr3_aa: CASSQGGAGGQETRYF; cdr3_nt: TGCGCCAGCAGCCAAGGTGGAGCGGGAGGGCAAGAGACCCGGTACTTC
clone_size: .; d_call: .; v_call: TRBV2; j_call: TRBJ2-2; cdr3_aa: CASSQAVGLITGELFF; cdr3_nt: TGTGCCAGCAGCCAAGCGGTCGGCCTCATTACCGGGGAGCTGTTTTTT
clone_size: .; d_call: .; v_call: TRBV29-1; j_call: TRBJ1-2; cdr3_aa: CSVYQVAGNTF; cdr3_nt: TGCAGCGTTTACCAGGTGGCGGGCAACACCTTC
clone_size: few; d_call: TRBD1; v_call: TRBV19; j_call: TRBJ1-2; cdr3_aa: CASKPGQGEKRYTF; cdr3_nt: TGTGCCAGTAAGCCGGGACAGGGAGAAAAACGCTACACCTTC
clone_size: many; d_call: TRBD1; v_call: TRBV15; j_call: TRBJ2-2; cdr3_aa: CATSIGQGRNSGELFF; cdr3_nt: TGTGCCACCAGCATCGGACAGGGGCGGAATAGCGGGGAGCTGTTTTTT
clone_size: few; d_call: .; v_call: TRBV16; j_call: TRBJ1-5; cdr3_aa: CASSQSGSIGQPQHF; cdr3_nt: TGTGCCAGCAGCCAATCTGGAAGCATAGGCCAGCCCCAGCATTTT
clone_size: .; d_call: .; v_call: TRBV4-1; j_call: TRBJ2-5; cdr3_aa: CASSQHTGVKTQYF; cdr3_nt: TGCGCCAGCAGCCAACACACCGGGGTAAAGACCCAGTACTTC
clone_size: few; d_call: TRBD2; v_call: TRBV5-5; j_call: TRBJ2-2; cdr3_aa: CASSQGLAGSYTGELFF; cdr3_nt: TGTGCCAGCAGCCAAGGACTAGCGGGGAGTTACACCGGGGAGCTGTTTTTT
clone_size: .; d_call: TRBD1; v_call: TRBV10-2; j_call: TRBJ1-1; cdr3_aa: CASSEPWDRGPNTEAFF; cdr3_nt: TGCGCCAGCAGTGAGCCCTGGGACAGGGGGCCGAACACTGAAGCTTTCTTT
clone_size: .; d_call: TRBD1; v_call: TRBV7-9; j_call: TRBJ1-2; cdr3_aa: CASSSYRGAGADYTF; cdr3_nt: TGTGCCAGCAGCTCGTACAGGGGGGCCGGTGCGGACTACACCTTC
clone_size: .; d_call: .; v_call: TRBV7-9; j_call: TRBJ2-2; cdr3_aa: CASSPLGQNTGELFF; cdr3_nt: TGTGCCAGCAGCCCACTGGGACAGAACACCGGGGAGCTGTTTTTT
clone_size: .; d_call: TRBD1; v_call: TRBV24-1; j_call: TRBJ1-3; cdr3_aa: CATRDRDSGNTIYF; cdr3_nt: TGTGCCACCAGGGACAGGGACTCTGGAAACACCATATATTTT
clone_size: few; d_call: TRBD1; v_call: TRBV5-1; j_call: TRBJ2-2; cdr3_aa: CASSRGQGEGELFF; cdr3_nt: TGCGCCAGCAGCCGAGGACAGGGGGAGGGGGAGCTGTTTTTT
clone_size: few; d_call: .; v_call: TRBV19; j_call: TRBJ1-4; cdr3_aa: CASSSGWANEKLFF; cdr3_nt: TGTGCCAGTAGTTCCGGATGGGCTAATGAAAAACTGTTTTTT
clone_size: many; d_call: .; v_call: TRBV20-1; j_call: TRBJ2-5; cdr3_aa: CSAGQQETQYF; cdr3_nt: TGCAGTGCCGGACAGCAAGAGACCCAGTACTTC
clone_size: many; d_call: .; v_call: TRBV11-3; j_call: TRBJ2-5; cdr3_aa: CASSSKGRETQYF; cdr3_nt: TGTGCCAGCAGCTCCAAGGGGAGAGAGACCCAGTACTTC
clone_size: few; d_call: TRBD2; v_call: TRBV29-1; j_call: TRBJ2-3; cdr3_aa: CSVEGGGRDTQYF; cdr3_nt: TGCAGCGTTGAAGGCGGGGGGCGGGATACGCAGTATTTT
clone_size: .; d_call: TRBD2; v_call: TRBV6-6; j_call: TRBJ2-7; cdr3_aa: CASSPRRTSGNEQYF; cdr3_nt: TGTGCCAGCAGTCCAAGACGGACTAGCGGGAACGAGCAGTACTTC
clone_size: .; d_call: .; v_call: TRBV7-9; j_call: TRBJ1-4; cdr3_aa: CASSPADRRGSGEKLFF; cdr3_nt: TGTGCCAGCAGCCCCGCGGACAGACGGGGGAGCGGTGAAAAACTGTTTTTT
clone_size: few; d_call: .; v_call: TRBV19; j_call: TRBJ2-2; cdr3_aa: CASSIDPRTNTGELFF; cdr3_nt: TGTGCCAGTAGTATAGATCCCCGAACAAACACCGGGGAGCTGTTTTTT
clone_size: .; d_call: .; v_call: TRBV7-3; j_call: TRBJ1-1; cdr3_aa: CASSCNSVNTEAFF; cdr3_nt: TGTGCCAGCAGCTGTAACAGCGTGAACACTGAAGCTTTCTTT
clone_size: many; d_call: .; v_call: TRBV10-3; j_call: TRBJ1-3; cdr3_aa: CAISEGDASTRNTIYF; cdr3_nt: TGTGCCATCAGTGAAGGGGACGCCAGCACCAGAAACACCATATATTTT
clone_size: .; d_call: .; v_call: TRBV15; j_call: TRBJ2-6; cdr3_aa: CATSRKDSWANVLTF; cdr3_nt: TGTGCCACCAGCAGAAAAGACAGTTGGGCCAACGTCCTGACTTTC
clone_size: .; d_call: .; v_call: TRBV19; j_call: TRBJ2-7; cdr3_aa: CASSLPGQYNEQYF; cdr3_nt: TGTGCCAGCAGCTTGCCGGGGCAGTACAACGAGCAGTACTTC
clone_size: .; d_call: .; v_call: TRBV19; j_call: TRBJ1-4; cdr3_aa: CASSPGVKANEKLFF; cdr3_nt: TGTGCCAGTAGCCCGGGGGTTAAGGCTAATGAAAAACTGTTTTTT
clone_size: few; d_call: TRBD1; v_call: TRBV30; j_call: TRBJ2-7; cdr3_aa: CAWRFGQGFHEQYF; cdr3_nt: TGTGCCTGGAGGTTTGGACAGGGTTTCCACGAGCAGTACTTC
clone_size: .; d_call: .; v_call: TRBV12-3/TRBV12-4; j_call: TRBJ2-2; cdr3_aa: CASSGSTGGAGELFF; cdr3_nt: TGTGCCAGCAGTGGCTCGACAGGAGGCGCCGGGGAGCTGTTTTTT
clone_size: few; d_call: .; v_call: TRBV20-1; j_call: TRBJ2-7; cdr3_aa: CSARPPTIYEQYF; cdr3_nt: TGCAGTGCTAGACCACCGACTATCTACGAGCAGTACTTC